The 8 T cell receptor beta chains in this list originate from one sample, sequenced in a study of T cell changes during pregnancy in multiple sclerosis. Sequencing used immunoSEQ multiplex PCR; TCRdb keeps in-frame clones, though not all of them. Of about 75,000 clones in the sample, around 90% were seen once. The sequencing used peripheral blood, collected in the first trimester of pregnancy. The receptors originated from a female donor in good health, enrolled as a control in a pregnancy study.

This sequence joins TRBV6-6 and TRBJ1-1; possible D gene TRBD1, 6 bases. The CDR3 loop spans 14 amino acids. V lost 3 bases, J lost 4 bases, and 12 bases lay in between. The germline CDR1 and CDR2 sequences are MNHNY and SVGAGI (reference sequence). The CDR3 reads CASSYSLGGTEAFF. The CDR3 DNA is TGTGCCAGCAGTTATAGTTTAGGGGGCACTGAAGCTTTCTTT.

A few counts support this clone. The V gene is TRBV6-5, the J gene TRBJ1-1; perhaps TRBD1 as D (6 bases). Germline V lookup: CDR1 MNHEY, CDR2 SVGAGI. This CDR3 region has 16 residues. Trimming cost V 0 bases and J 3 bases, with 14 bases left between them. This CDR3 is CASSYSQGWTYTEAFF. CDR3 DNA sequence: TGTGCCAGCAGTTACTCCCAGGGGTGGACTTACACTGAAGCTTTCTTT.

This chain connects TRBV2 to TRBJ2-7; TRBD2 aligns across 7 bases. The CDR3 is made up of 14 amino acids. V was pared by 7 bases and J by 2 bases, with 8 bases of the junction left unmatched. CDR1 and CDR2 (germline): SNHLY, FYNNEI. In DNA, the CDR3 is TGTGCCAGCAACATTGGGAGGGGACCCTACGAGCAGTACTTC. It is translated as CASNIGRGPYEQYF.

The chain couples TRBV7-2 to TRBJ2-7; 9 positions match TRBD1. The germline CDR1 and CDR2 sequences are SGHTA and FQGNSA. Trimming took 5 bases from V and 0 from J; bases not matched to a gene: 8. This CDR3 has 16 amino acids. The CDR3 nucleotides read TGTGCCAGCAGCAATACACAGGGGGCGCCCTCCTACGAGCAGTACTTC. Its protein product is CASSNTQGAPSYEQYF.

The chain joins TRBV25-1 to TRBJ2-7, with a tentative D call TRBD2 (7 bases). The CDR3 extends over 13 amino acids. The V end lost 4 bases, the J end lost 2 bases, and 9 bases lay between the germline ends. Germline V CDR1 and CDR2: MGHDK, SYGVNS. CDR3 bases: TGTGCCAGCAGTGCGGGGGGCCCCTACGAGCAGTACTTC. Translated: CASSAGGPYEQYF.

The V and J genes are TRBV6-4 and TRBJ2-3, with 7 nucleotides matching TRBD2. Trimming removed 5 bases from V and 1 base from J; junction bases left unmatched: 6. The CDR3 runs 15 residues. CDR1 and CDR2 (germline): MRHNA, SNTAGT. In nucleotides, the CDR3 is TGTGCCAGCAGTCCAAGCGGGGAGGGCACAGATACGCAGTATTTT. It is translated as CASSPSGEGTDTQYF.

The V and J genes are TRBV7-6 and TRBJ2-1, with 10 positions matching TRBD1. Looked up from germline, CDR1 is SGHVS and CDR2 is FNYEAQ. This CDR3 spans 15 amino acids. V was clipped by 5 bases and J by 6 bases; unmatched bases: 7. The CDR3 loop is CASSRTGGPFNEQFF. The DNA for the CDR3 is TGTGCCAGCAGCCGGACAGGGGGGCCCTTCAATGAGCAGTTCTTC.

The chain uses TRBV5-4 and TRBJ1-1; 8 bases match TRBD1. This CDR3 has 13 amino acids. CDR1 is SGHNT and CDR2 is YYREEE in the germline V gene (reference sequence). After removal of 4 bases from V and 3 bases from J, the junction contained 2 bases not matched to a gene. The CDR3 protein is CASSLDRDTEAFF. As DNA, the CDR3 is TGTGCCAGCAGCCTGGACAGGGACACTGAAGCTTTCTTT.